This TCR beta chain stems from a study of T-cell memory formation after mild COVID-19. On the study more broadly: TCR clusters were largely donor specific. Study outcomes and limitations: Later expanders leaned CD4+, whereas day 15 to 85 contracting clones were balanced CD4/CD8. Some responding clones appeared in pre-infection memory, suggesting cross-reactive memory joined.

This clonotype was seen more than once but under ten times. Its antigen is undetermined. There are 15 residues in the CDR3. Germline CDR1 LNHNV, CDR2 YYDKDF (reference sequence). With V trimmed by 5 bases and J by 0 bases, 7 bases remained unmatched. It was 5'RACE with constant-segment primers that produced the TCR alpha and TCR beta cDNA libraries, which carried sample barcodes and UMIs. TCRdb independently ran MiXCR on the 5' RACE reads; one entry per CDR3 protein. The table includes under 400,000 distinct CDR3 sequences, approximately 29% detected once. Sequenced: PBMCs or a T cell subset sorted from them (not recorded which). The chain carries TRBV15 and TRBJ2-7, with 7 bases that match TRBD1. The TCR comes from an adult woman who had mild COVID-19 (a few samples of this study predate the infection). Cell type and time point are not known. The CDR3: CATSVDRASSYEQYF. CDR3 in DNA: TGTGCCACCAGCGTCGACAGGGCTAGCTCCTACGAGCAGTACTTC. The variable domain in full, with the rest retrieved from reference TRBV15 and TRBJ2-7, is DAMVIQNPRYQVTQFGKPVTLSCSQTLNHNVMYWYQQKSSQAPKLLFHYYDKDFNNEADTPDNFQSRRPNTSFCFLDIRSPGLGDTAMYLCATSVDRASSYEQYFGPGTRLTVT.